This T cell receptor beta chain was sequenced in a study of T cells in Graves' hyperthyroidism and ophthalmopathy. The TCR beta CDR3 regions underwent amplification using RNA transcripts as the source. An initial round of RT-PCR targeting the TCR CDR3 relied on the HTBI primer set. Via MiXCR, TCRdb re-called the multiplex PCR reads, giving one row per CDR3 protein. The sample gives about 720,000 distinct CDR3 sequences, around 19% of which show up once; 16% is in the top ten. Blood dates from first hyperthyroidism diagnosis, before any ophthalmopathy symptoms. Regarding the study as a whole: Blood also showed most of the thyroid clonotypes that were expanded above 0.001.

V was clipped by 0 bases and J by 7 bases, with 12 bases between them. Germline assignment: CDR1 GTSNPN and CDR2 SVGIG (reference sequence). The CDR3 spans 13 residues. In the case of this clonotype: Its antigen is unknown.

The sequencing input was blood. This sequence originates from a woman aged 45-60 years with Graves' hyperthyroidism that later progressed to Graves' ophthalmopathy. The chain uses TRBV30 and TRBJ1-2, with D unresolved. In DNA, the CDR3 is TGTGCCTGGAGTGTAACGGGGAATGGTGGCTACACCTTC. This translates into CAWSVTGNGGYTF.